These T cell receptor beta chains were read from a single sample in a study of blood T cell repertoires in COVID-19. Only in-frame clones appear in the TCRdb table, and some are missing; sequencing was by immunoSEQ multiplex PCR. The sample contains tens of thousands of clones, 85% to 90% of which appear only once. The specimen was peripheral blood. The receptor source for this set is a woman in her 70s with acute or convalescent COVID-19. Each CDR3 is given with its conserved first and last residue. The D gene is left open where the match is weak. Expanded clones are given a class, and other clones once, few, many or no size at all.

V	size	J	D	DNA	CDR3
TRBV3-1/TRBV3-2	NA	TRBJ1-2	NA	TGTGCCAGCAGCCAAGATTCGGTGTCGAGGAGGGGTCTCGTATTC	CASSQDSVSRRGLVF
TRBV18	NA	TRBJ1-4	NA	TGTGCCAGCTCACCTTTAGGGGACATAGGGAATGAAAAACTGTTTTTT	CASSPLGDIGNEKLFF
TRBV7-6	NA	TRBJ2-1	TRBD2	TGTGCCAGCAGCTTAGGAGCGGGGGGGCCGGATGAGCAGTTCTTC	CASSLGAGGPDEQFF
TRBV30	many	TRBJ2-2	NA	TGTGCCTGGAGGATCCACTCGAACACCGGGGAGCTGTTTTTT	CAWRIHSNTGELFF
TRBV7-2	NA	TRBJ2-3	TRBD1	TGTGCCAGCAGCTTAGTAGGGACAGGGGCCACAGATACGCAGTATTTT	CASSLVGTGATDTQYF
TRBV12-5	NA	TRBJ1-2	TRBD1	TGTGCTAGTGGTTTGGACTCCGGGACAGGGGGCGCAAACTATGGCTACACCTTC	CASGLDSGTGGANYGYTF
TRBV28	few	TRBJ1-5	NA	TGTGCCATAGCTGGTCCGTCTGCGTATAGCAATCAGCCCCAGCATTTT	CAIAGPSAYSNQPQHF
TRBV7-9	NA	TRBJ1-4	TRBD1	TGTGCCAGCACGGACAGGGCTAATGAAAAACTGTTTTTT	CASTDRANEKLFF
TRBV10-2	NA	TRBJ1-6	NA	TGCGCCAGCACACGACCTCAGGGGATAGGATCACCCCTCCACTTT	CASTRPQGIGSPLHF
TRBV18	NA	TRBJ2-1	TRBD2	TGTGCCAGCTCACCCGACCGAGCGGGGGTTTCCTACAATGAGCAGTTCTTC	CASSPDRAGVSYNEQFF
TRBV19	NA	TRBJ1-3	TRBD1	TGTGCCAGTAGTAATTGGGGGACAGCCTCTGGAAACACCATATATTTT	CASSNWGTASGNTIYF
TRBV4-1	NA	TRBJ1-4	TRBD1	TGCGCCAGCCGGGGACAGGGTTACGAAAAACTGTTTTTT	CASRGQGYEKLFF
TRBV5-6	NA	TRBJ2-2	TRBD1	TGTGCCAGCAGCTTTAGGGGGCTCACCGGGGAGCTGTTTTTT	CASSFRGLTGELFF
TRBV3-1/TRBV3-2	few	TRBJ2-2	TRBD1	TGTGCCAGCAGCCAAGATGAAGACAGGGTCACCGGGGAGCTGTTTTTT	CASSQDEDRVTGELFF
TRBV11-2	NA	TRBJ1-2	NA	TGTGCCAGCAGTATAAACACAGGGAGCTATGGCTACACCTTC	CASSINTGSYGYTF
TRBV6-5	NA	TRBJ2-3	TRBD1	TGTGCCAGCAGGTCCTTGACAGGGACAGATACGCAGTATTTT	CASRSLTGTDTQYF
TRBV19	once	TRBJ1-1	NA	TGTGCCAGTAGTCTGGCGGGTAGGGCTTTCTTT	CASSLAGRAFF
TRBV5-1	NA	TRBJ2-5	TRBD2	TGCGCCAGCAGCTTGGCCTGGGAGGGAGGGTACCAAGAGACCCAGTACTTC	CASSLAWEGGYQETQYF
TRBV6-4	NA	TRBJ2-3	TRBD2	TGTGCCAGCAGCCCCGAGGGGACTAGCCGCCCAGATACGCAGTATTTT	CASSPEGTSRPDTQYF
TRBV19	once	TRBJ2-3	TRBD1	TGTGCCAGTAGTATGAGACAGGGAGCCACAGATACGCAGTATTTT	CASSMRQGATDTQYF
TRBV19	once	TRBJ1-1	NA	TGTGCCACCTACAAGGACAGAGGGCTTAACACTGAAGCTTTCTTT	CATYKDRGLNTEAFF
TRBV19	NA	TRBJ2-1	NA	TGTGCCAGTAGAATGGCGGGATTCTACAATGAGCAGTTCTTC	CASRMAGFYNEQFF
TRBV6-2/TRBV6-3	once	TRBJ2-3	TRBD2	TGTGCCAGCAGTTACGATTTGCGGGAGAGGGAGGCAAGCACAGATACGCAGTATTTT	CASSYDLREREASTDTQYF
TRBV4-2	NA	TRBJ1-6	NA	TGTGCCAGCAGCCAACGGGACACCTATAATTCACCCCTCCACTTT	CASSQRDTYNSPLHF
TRBV7-6	NA	TRBJ2-5	NA	TGTGCCAGCCGACTTACCCAACAGATACAGGGAACCCAGTACTTC	CASRLTQQIQGTQYF
TRBV11-2	once	TRBJ1-2	NA	TGTGCCAGCAGCTTAGTCGCAGGGGTTTCCTATGGCTACACCTTC	CASSLVAGVSYGYTF
TRBV24-1	NA	TRBJ1-2	TRBD1	TGTGCCACCAGTGTAAGGGACAGCTCTGGCTACACCTTC	CATSVRDSSGYTF
TRBV6-6	NA	TRBJ2-2	TRBD2	TGTGCCAGCAGGGGAGCGGGAAACACCGGGGAGCTGTTTTTT	CASRGAGNTGELFF
TRBV19	NA	TRBJ1-2	NA	TGTGCCAGTAGATGGGGCCCTAACTATGGCTACACCTTC	CASRWGPNYGYTF
TRBV5-1	NA	TRBJ2-1	TRBD1	TGCGCCAGCAGCTCCGGACAGGGATCCTACAATGAGCAGTTCTTC	CASSSGQGSYNEQFF
TRBV24-1	NA	TRBJ1-5	NA	TGTGCCACCAGTGATCCCCGGGGACAACACAATCAGCCCCAGCATTTT	CATSDPRGQHNQPQHF
TRBV2	NA	TRBJ1-1	NA	TGTGCCAGCATCGTGGGGGGTAGGACTGAAGCTTTCTTT	CASIVGGRTEAFF
TRBV3-1/TRBV3-2	NA	TRBJ2-1	NA	TGTGCCAGCAGCCAAGAACGGGTCCCCTACAATGAGCAGTTCTTC	CASSQERVPYNEQFF
TRBV11-2	NA	TRBJ2-1	TRBD2	TGTGCCAGCAGCGCGTTCGGGACTAGCGGGAGAGGGTCCTACAATGAGCAGTTCTTC	CASSAFGTSGRGSYNEQFF
TRBV18	NA	TRBJ2-3	TRBD1	TGTGCCAGCTCCCCATTCCTTTCGACAGGGGGCGCGCCAGATACGCAGTATTTT	CASSPFLSTGGAPDTQYF
TRBV5-4	few	TRBJ2-2	TRBD1	TGTGCCAGCAGCTTGCCCCCGGGACAGGGAAGGACCGGGGAGCTGTTTTTT	CASSLPPGQGRTGELFF
TRBV27	NA	TRBJ1-2	NA	TGTGCCAGCAGTTTAGGCCTGGCCTATGGCTACACCTTC	CASSLGLAYGYTF
TRBV27	NA	TRBJ1-5	TRBD1	TGTGCCAGCAGCCTGTCCGGGACAGGGGGACTGCCTGGTCAGCCCCAGCATTTT	CASSLSGTGGLPGQPQHF
TRBV10-1	once	TRBJ2-1	TRBD2	TGCGCCAGCAGTGAAAACCTAGCGGGGGGGCGATCCGAGCAGTTCTTC	CASSENLAGGRSEQFF
TRBV9	NA	TRBJ1-1	NA	TGTGCCAGCAGCGTGGGAGGCTCGAACGTGGTCACTGAAGCTTTCTTT	CASSVGGSNVVTEAFF
TRBV24-1	NA	TRBJ1-1	TRBD1	TGTGCCACCAGTGAGGGGGGACAGCCGAACACTGAAGCTTTCTTT	CATSEGGQPNTEAFF
TRBV7-9	NA	TRBJ1-4	NA	TGTGCCAGCAGCTTTTACCGGGATTCTCATGAAAAACTGTTTTTT	CASSFYRDSHEKLFF
TRBV10-3	once	TRBJ2-1	NA	TGTGCCATCACCGTCTCCGCTCCGGGTGACAATGAGCAGTTCTTC	CAITVSAPGDNEQFF
TRBV9	once	TRBJ1-3	NA	TGTGCCAGCAGCGGGGGGAGGGATGCAAACACCATATATTTT	CASSGGRDANTIYF
TRBV25-1	NA	TRBJ1-2	TRBD1	TGTGCCAGCACCAAATGGGACAGCTATGGCTACACCTTC	CASTKWDSYGYTF
TRBV9	NA	TRBJ2-2	TRBD2	TGTGCCAGCAGCGTAGCTAGCGGGAGTCGAGGGGGAAACACCGGGGAGCTGTTTTTT	CASSVASGSRGGNTGELFF
TRBV9	NA	TRBJ2-2	TRBD2	TGTGCCAGCAGCCTAGGGACTAGTGGCACCGGGGAGCTGTTTTTT	CASSLGTSGTGELFF
TRBV27	once	TRBJ2-1	NA	TGTGCCAGCAGTCTAATTCACGGGATTAAGCAGTTCTTC	CASSLIHGIKQFF
TRBV13	NA	TRBJ2-3	NA	TGTGCCAGCAGCCGAGGGTCTAGCACAGATACGCAGTATTTT	CASSRGSSTDTQYF
TRBV5-1	NA	TRBJ2-5	TRBD2	TGCGCCAGCAGCCCTGGGACTAGCGGGGGGGCCCGGGAGACCCAGTACTTC	CASSPGTSGGARETQYF
TRBV19	once	TRBJ2-5	TRBD1	TGTGCCAGTAGTATACTGGCGACAGGGGAAGAGACCCAGTACTTC	CASSILATGEETQYF
TRBV5-1	NA	TRBJ2-2	TRBD2	TGCGCCAGCAGCCTCGATTTAGCGGGACAGAACACCGGGGAGCTGTTTTTT	CASSLDLAGQNTGELFF
TRBV6-5	NA	TRBJ1-2	NA	TGTGCCAGCAGAGCGGGTTACGGCTACACCTTC	CASRAGYGYTF
TRBV5-1	NA	TRBJ1-4	NA	TGCGCCAGCAGCTTGGATGTGACTCTTAATGAAAAACTGTTTTTT	CASSLDVTLNEKLFF
TRBV27	NA	TRBJ2-2	NA	TGTGCCAGCAGTTTAGGGCTGAACACCGGGGAGCTGTTTTTT	CASSLGLNTGELFF
TRBV5-1	NA	TRBJ2-2	NA	TGCGCCAGCAGCTTGGGACTGGGGGCCGGCACCGGGGAGCTGTTTTTT	CASSLGLGAGTGELFF